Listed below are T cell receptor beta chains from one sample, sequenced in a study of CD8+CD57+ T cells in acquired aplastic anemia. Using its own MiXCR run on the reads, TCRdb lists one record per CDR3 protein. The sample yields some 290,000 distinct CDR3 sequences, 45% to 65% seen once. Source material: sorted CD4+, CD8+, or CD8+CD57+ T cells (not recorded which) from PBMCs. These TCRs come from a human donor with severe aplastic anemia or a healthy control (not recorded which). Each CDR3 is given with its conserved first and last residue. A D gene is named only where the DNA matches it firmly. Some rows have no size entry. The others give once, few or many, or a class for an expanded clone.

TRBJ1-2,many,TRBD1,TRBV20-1,CSARAGGNYGYTF,TGCAGTGCTAGAGCAGGGGGCAACTATGGCTACACCTTC
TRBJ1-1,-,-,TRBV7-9,CASSFSGTEAFF,TGTGCCAGCAGCTTTTCAGGAACTGAAGCTTTCTTT
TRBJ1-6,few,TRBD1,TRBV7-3,CASSLQGASNSPLHF,TGTGCCAGCAGCTTGCAGGGGGCCAGTAATTCACCCCTCCACTTT
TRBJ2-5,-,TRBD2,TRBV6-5,CNSSKGTSSETQYF,TGTAACAGCAGTAAAGGGACTAGTTCTGAGACCCAGTACTTC
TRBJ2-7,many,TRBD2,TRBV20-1,CSARGYRLPRGEQYF,TGCAGTGCTAGAGGCTACAGGCTCCCGCGGGGGGAGCAGTACTTC
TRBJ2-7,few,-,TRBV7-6,CASSLGGTVNEQYF,TGTGCCAGCAGCTTAGGGGGGACCGTAAACGAGCAGTACTTC
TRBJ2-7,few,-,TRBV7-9,CASSLAFRGLSYEQYF,TGTGCCAGCAGCTTAGCTTTCCGGGGGCTCTCCTACGAGCAGTACTTC
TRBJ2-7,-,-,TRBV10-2,CASSGGGSYEQYF,TGCGCCAGCAGTGGAGGGGGTTCCTACGAGCAGTACTTC
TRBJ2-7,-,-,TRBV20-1,CSARAGARDEQYF,TGCAGTGCTAGAGCGGGGGCCAGGGACGAGCAGTACTTC
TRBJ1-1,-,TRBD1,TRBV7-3,CASSSLTGSTEAFF,TGTGCCAGCAGCTCTTTGACAGGGTCGACTGAAGCTTTCTTT
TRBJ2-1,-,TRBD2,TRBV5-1,CASSLTRLAGSNEQFF,TGCGCCAGCAGCCTGACCCGACTAGCGGGGTCTAATGAGCAGTTCTTC
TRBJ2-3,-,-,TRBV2,CASSERGAGREYF,TGTGCCAGCAGTGAACGTGGGGCGGGACGGGAGTATTTT
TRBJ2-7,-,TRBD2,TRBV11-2,CASSATGTITYEQYF,TGTGCCAGCAGCGCCACCGGGACTATCACTTACGAGCAGTACTTC
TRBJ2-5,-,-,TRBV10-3,CAISEHMSETQYF,TGTGCCATCAGTGAGCACATGTCAGAGACCCAGTACTTC
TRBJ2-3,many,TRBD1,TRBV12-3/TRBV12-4,CASKPGQHTDTQYF,TGTGCCAGTAAACCGGGACAGCACACAGATACGCAGTATTTT
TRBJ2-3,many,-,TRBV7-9,CASSLDPVGTDTQYF,TGTGCCAGCAGCTTAGATCCCGTGGGCACAGATACGCAGTATTTT
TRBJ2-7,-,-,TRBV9,CASSGSLNGYEQYF,TGTGCCAGCAGCGGGTCGCTCAACGGATACGAGCAGTACTTC
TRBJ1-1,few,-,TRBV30,CAWSEGTNTEAFF,TGTGCCTGGAGTGAGGGCACGAACACTGAAGCTTTCTTT